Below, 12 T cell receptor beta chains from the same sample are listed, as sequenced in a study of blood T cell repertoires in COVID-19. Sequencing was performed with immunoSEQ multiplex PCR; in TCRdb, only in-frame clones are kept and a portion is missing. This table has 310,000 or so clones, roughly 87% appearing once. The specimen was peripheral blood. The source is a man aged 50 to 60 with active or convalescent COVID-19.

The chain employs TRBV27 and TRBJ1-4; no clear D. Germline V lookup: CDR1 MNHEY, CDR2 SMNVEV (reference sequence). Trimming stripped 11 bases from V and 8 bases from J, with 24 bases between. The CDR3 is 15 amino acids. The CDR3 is CAYLYGGRYYEKLFF. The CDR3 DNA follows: TGTGCCTATCTTTACGGTGGTCGGTATTACGAAAAACTGTTTTTT. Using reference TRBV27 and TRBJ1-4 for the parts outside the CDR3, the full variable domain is EAQVTQNPRYLITVTGKKLTVTCSQNMNHEYMSWYRQDPGLGLRQIYYSMNVEVTDKGDVPEGYKVSRKEKRNFPLILESPSPNQTSLYFCAYLYGGRYYEKLFFGSGTQLSVL.

The CDR3 nucleotides read TGTGCCAGTAGTTCCATCTCGGGCCGGGAAGGCACAGATACGCAGTATTTT. It yields the protein CASSSISGREGTDTQYF. The rearrangement links TRBV19 to TRBJ2-3, with D possibly being TRBD2 (5 bases). The V gene's germline CDR1 is LNHDA and CDR2 SQIVND (reference sequence). V was cut by 5 bases and J by 1 base, with 19 bases left in between. The CDR3 loop spans 17 amino acids.

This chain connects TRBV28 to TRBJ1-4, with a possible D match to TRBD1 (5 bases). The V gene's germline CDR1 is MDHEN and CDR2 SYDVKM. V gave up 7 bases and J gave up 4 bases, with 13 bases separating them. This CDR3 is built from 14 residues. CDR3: CASTSGQLNEKLFF. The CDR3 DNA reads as TGTGCCAGCACGTCCGGACAACTTAATGAAAAACTGTTTTTT. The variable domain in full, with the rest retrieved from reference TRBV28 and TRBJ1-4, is DVKVTQSSRYLVKRTGEKVFLECVQDMDHENMFWYRQDPGLGLRLIYFSYDVKMKEKGDIPEGYSVSREKKERFSLILESASTNQTSMYLCASTSGQLNEKLFFGSGTQLSVL.

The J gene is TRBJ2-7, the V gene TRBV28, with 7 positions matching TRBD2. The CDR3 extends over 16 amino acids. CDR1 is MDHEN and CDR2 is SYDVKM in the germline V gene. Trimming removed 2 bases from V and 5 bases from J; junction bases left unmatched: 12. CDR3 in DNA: TGTGCCAGCAGTTTACCCTGGGGGGGGTTACGAAACGAGCAGTACTTC. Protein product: CASSLPWGGLRNEQYF.

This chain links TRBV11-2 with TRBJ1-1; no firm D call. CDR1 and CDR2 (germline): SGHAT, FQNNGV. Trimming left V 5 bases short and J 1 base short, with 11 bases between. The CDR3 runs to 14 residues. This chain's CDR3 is CASSSTTENTEAFF. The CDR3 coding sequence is TGTGCCAGCAGCAGCACCACAGAGAACACTGAAGCTTTCTTT.

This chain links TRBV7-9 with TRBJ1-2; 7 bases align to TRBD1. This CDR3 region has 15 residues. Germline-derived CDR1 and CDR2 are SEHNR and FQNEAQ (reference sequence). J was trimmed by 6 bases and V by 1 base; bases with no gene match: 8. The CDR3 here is CASSLEGNRGDGYTF. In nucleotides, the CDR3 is TGTGCCAGCAGCTTAGAGGGGAACAGGGGAGATGGCTACACCTTC. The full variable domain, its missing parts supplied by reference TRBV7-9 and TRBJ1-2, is DTGVSQNPRHKITKRGQNVTFRCDPISEHNRLYWYRQTLGQGPEFLTYFQNEAQLEKSRLLSDRFSAERPKGSFSTLEIQRTEQGDSAMYLCASSLEGNRGDGYTFGSGTRLTVV.

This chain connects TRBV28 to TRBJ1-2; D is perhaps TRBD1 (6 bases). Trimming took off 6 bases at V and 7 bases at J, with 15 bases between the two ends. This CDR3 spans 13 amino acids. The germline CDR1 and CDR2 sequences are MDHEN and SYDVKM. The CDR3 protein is CASRRTDFFGYTF. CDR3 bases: TGTGCCAGCAGACGGACAGACTTCTTTGGCTACACCTTC.

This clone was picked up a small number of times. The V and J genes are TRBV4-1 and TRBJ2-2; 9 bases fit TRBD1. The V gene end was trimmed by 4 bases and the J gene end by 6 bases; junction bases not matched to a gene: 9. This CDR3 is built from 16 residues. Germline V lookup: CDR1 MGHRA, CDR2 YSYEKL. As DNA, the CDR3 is TGCGCCAGCAGCCTCCACAGGGGGCCGGGATCCGGGGAGCTGTTTTTT. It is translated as CASSLHRGPGSGELFF.

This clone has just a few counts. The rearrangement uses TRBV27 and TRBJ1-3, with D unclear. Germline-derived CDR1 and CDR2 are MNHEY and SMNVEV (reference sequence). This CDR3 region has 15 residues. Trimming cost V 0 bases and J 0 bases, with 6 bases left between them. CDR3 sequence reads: CASSLSGSSGNTIYF. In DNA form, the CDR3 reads TGTGCCAGCAGTTTATCCGGGTCCTCTGGAAACACCATATATTTT.

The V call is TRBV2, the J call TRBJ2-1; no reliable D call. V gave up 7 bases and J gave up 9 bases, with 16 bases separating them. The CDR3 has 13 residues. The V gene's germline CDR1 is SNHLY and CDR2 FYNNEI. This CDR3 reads CASIRLSDTEQFF. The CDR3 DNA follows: TGTGCCAGCATTCGGCTCTCTGACACTGAGCAGTTCTTC.

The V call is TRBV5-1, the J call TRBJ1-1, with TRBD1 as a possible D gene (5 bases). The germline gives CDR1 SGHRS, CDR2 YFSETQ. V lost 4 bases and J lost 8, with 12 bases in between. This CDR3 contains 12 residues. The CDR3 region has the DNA TGCGCCAGCAGCACTACAGGACTAGAAGCTTTCTTT. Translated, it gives CASSTTGLEAFF.

The CDR3 DNA is TGTGCCAGCAGCTTAGACAGGGATGTTGAGCAGTTCTTC. It is translated as CASSLDRDVEQFF. This chain uses TRBV11-3 with TRBJ2-1, with a tentative D call TRBD1 (5 bases). Trimming took off 0 bases at V and 9 bases at J, with 9 bases between the two ends. The CDR3 loop spans 13 amino acids. CDR1 and CDR2 (germline): SGHNT, YENEEA.